These 8 T cell receptor beta chains were sequenced from one sample in a study of graft-versus-host responses after intestinal transplantation. Sequencing used immunoSEQ multiplex PCR; TCRdb keeps in-frame clones, though not all of them. The sample carries over 10,000 clones, roughly 93% recorded once. The specimen was PBMCs, collected about 34 months after intestinal transplantation. The receptor set was obtained from a human patient who received an intestinal transplant, so some T cells may come from the graft donor.

The sample holds one count of this clone. The rearrangement uses TRBV7-9 and TRBJ2-1, with a weak D call TRBD2 (5 bases). Trimming removed 3 bases at V and 0 bases at J, with 9 bases between. This CDR3 is 15 amino acids long. Germline-derived CDR1 and CDR2 are SEHNR and FQNEAQ (reference sequence). The CDR3 DNA sequence: TGTGCCAGCAGCTTGGTGGGGAGCTCCTACAATGAGCAGTTCTTC. Protein sequence: CASSLVGSSYNEQFF.

V gene TRBV29-1 combines with J gene TRBJ1-2; D is uncertain. Germline V CDR1 and CDR2: SQVTM, ANQGSEA. The CDR3 runs 11 residues. Trimming removed 7 bases from V and 5 bases from J, with 11 bases in between. The CDR3 bases are TGCAGCGCCCGGACGTCGTATGGCTACACCTTC. Translating it yields CSARTSYGYTF.

This chain joins TRBV4-1 and TRBJ2-3; TRBD2 is a possible D gene (5 bases). The germline V and J ends were trimmed by 5 bases and 4 bases, with 13 bases remaining between them. The CDR3 runs to 14 residues. Germline-derived CDR1 and CDR2 are MGHRA and YSYEKL. The DNA of the CDR3 is TGCGCCAGCAGCAAACTAGGTGGGGCAGATACGCAGTATTTT. Translated: CASSKLGGADTQYF.

The gene calls are TRBV6-1 and TRBJ1-1; 8 nucleotides agree with TRBD1. Trimming cost V 6 bases and J 6 bases; bases outside gene matches: 6. CDR3 size: 13 residues. Germline V gene lookup returns CDR1 MNHNS and CDR2 SASEGT. CDR3 sequence reads: CASSDRGPAEAFF. CDR3 coding DNA: TGTGCCAGCAGCGACAGGGGCCCCGCTGAAGCTTTCTTT.

This clone was detected once. The CDR3 bases are TGTGCCAGCAGCTTGACACCCTACTCCTACGAGCAGTACTTC. Protein: CASSLTPYSYEQYF. V usage is TRBV5-6 and J usage is TRBJ2-7; D is ambiguous. Trimming left V 1 base short and J 0 bases short, with 8 bases between. Germline values: CDR1 SGHDT, CDR2 YYEEEE. This CDR3 comprises 14 residues.

V is TRBV6-1 and J is TRBJ2-2; D might be TRBD1 or TRBD2, each matching 6 bases. The CDR3 covers 13 residues. Germline loops: CDR1 MNHNS, CDR2 SASEGT. V was pared by 8 bases and J by 5 bases, with 12 bases between. The CDR3 here is CASARGPTGELFF. CDR3 coding DNA: TGTGCCAGCGCCCGGGGGCCAACCGGGGAGCTGTTTTTT.

The chain recombines TRBV7-2 with TRBJ1-4; unclear D gene. This CDR3 contains 11 residues. Trimming shortened V by 5 bases and J by 6 bases, and 4 bases separated the two germline ends. Germline V gene lookup returns CDR1 SGHTA and CDR2 FQGNSA. In DNA, the CDR3 is TGTGCCAGCAGCGCGTATGAAAAACTGTTTTTT. Its protein is CASSAYEKLFF.

The V and J genes are TRBV6-6 and TRBJ1-1, with D unclear. The CDR3 runs 11 residues. V was trimmed by 6 bases and J by 6 bases, leaving 8 bases between them. Per the germline V gene, CDR1 is MNHNY and CDR2 is SVGAGI (reference sequence). The CDR3 region has the DNA TGTGCCAGCAGGGCCCCCCCTGAAGCTTTCTTT. This encodes CASRAPPEAFF.